Reported below is one TCR beta chain. Its antigen remains unknown. The record originates from a study of T cell responses to AZD1222 COVID-19 vaccine. For the study at large: Pooling of second doses given at about 4 or about 12 weeks was done. General observations from the study: The study found Spike-specific TCR breadth and depth rose after two AZD1222 doses. Donors were mostly white British, more females; clonal diversity possibly underestimated. Only 5 or 6 people who got AZD1222 tested seropositive at baseline.

Method: immunoSEQ multiplex PCR; TCRdb's copy keeps in-frame clones and lacks some. Of 70,000 to 85,000 clones in the sample, nearly 85% were seen once. This TCR was recovered from an adult in good health. The starting material was peripheral blood, obtained on day 0 of AZD1222 vaccination.

CDR3 nucleotide sequence: TGCGCCAGCAGCCAAGATACGTGGCGGGCTGACTATGGCTACACCTTC. Its protein is CASSQDTWRADYGYTF. The V gene is TRBV4-3, the J gene TRBJ1-2; D call uncertain. This CDR3 spans 16 amino acids. The V gene lost 0 bases and the J gene lost 3 bases, with 14 bases spanning the gap. Germline loops: CDR1 LGHNA, CDR2 YSLEER.